These 11 T cell receptor beta chains were sequenced from one sample in a study of cytomegalovirus exposure and HLA in healthy donors. Vbeta (60) and Jbeta (13) primers were used in the PCR. Assay used: immunoSEQ multiplex PCR; TCRdb lists only in-frame clones, some missing. Its table lists around 210,000 clones. The sample was PBMCs. The origin of the receptors is a girl aged 2 to 9 in good health and CMV-seropositive.

This chain uses TRBV6-5 with TRBJ1-1; D remains ambiguous. CDR1 is MNHEY, CDR2 SVGAGI, per germline. Trimming took off 0 bases at V and 5 bases at J, with 7 bases between the two ends. This CDR3 comprises 13 residues. Written as DNA, the CDR3 is TGTGCCAGCAGTTACTCGGGCAGGACTGAAGCTTTCTTT. Its translation is CASSYSGRTEAFF.

J is TRBJ1-1 and V is TRBV19; 7 bases line up with TRBD1. CDR3 length: 14 residues. Germline CDR1 reads LNHDA; CDR2 reads SQIVND (reference sequence). J lost 6 bases, V lost 6 bases, and 10 bases had no gene match. CDR3 loop: CASSRQGEAAEAFF. As DNA, the CDR3 is TGTGCCAGTAGCAGACAGGGCGAGGCTGCTGAAGCTTTCTTT.

J is TRBJ1-2 and V is TRBV25-1, with a weak D call TRBD1 (5 bases). Germline CDR1 reads MGHDK; CDR2 reads SYGVNS. This CDR3 is built from 16 residues. V was shortened by 3 bases and J by 4 bases, with 18 bases between the two germline ends. The CDR3 region has the DNA TGTGCCAGCAGTGAGGCAGGGCAGGGTCGCTCCTATGGCTACACCTTC. Residues: CASSEAGQGRSYGYTF.

In DNA form, the CDR3 reads TGCGCCAGCAGCCAAGATCGATCGTTGGGGCGGGAGTTGTTCTTC. Translated, it gives CASSQDRSLGRELFF. The chain uses TRBV4-1 and TRBJ2-1; 7 bases agree with TRBD2. The CDR3 spans 15 residues. The trim removed 0 bases at V and 15 bases at J, leaving 14 bases unmatched. Per germline, CDR1 MGHRA and CDR2 YSYEKL.

The CDR3 DNA reads TGTGCCAGCAGTTTCTCTTCTATGGACAGTCCCTACGAGCAGTACTTC. Translation: CASSFSSMDSPYEQYF. This sequence joins TRBV6-5 and TRBJ2-7, with D tentatively TRBD1 (6 bases). The ends were cut back, 4 bases at V and 2 bases at J, with 18 bases in the middle. The CDR3 is 16 residues long. Germline V lookup: CDR1 MNHEY, CDR2 SVGAGI.

The chain recombines TRBV13 with TRBJ2-3, with D possibly TRBD1 on 6 matching bases. Germline values: CDR1 PRHDT, CDR2 FYEKMQ (reference sequence). The V end was cut by 3 bases, the J end by 1 base, with 14 bases between. The CDR3 is 16 amino acids. The CDR3 spells CASSFRLGARTDTQYF. The CDR3 DNA follows: TGTGCCAGCAGCTTCCGGCTGGGGGCCCGCACAGATACGCAGTATTTT.

This chain joins TRBV6-5 and TRBJ2-7; no firm D call. This CDR3 is 15 amino acids long. The germline V and J ends were trimmed by 6 bases and 0 bases, with 15 bases remaining between them. Germline CDR1 reads MNHEY; CDR2 reads SVGAGI. CDR3: CASSPSRLSSYEQYF. In nucleotides, the CDR3 is TGTGCCAGCAGCCCCAGCAGGCTGAGCTCCTACGAGCAGTACTTC.

The chain carries TRBV5-1 and TRBJ2-7; no clear D gene. CDR3 size: 14 residues. Germline V CDR1 and CDR2: SGHRS, YFSETQ. With 0 bases removed from V and 4 bases from J, the gap between germline ends came to 11 bases. CDR3 region: CASSLELAPYEQYF. In DNA, the CDR3 is TGCGCCAGCAGCTTGGAATTGGCTCCTTACGAGCAGTACTTC.

This rearrangement joins TRBV7-2 to TRBJ2-5; 12 bases are shared with TRBD2. The CDR3 is 16 amino acids. Trimming cost V 5 bases and J 3 bases; bases outside gene matches: 7. The germline CDR1 and CDR2 sequences are SGHTA and FQGNSA. CDR3 protein: CASSLGLAGLEETQYF. DNA of the CDR3: TGTGCCAGCAGCCTCGGACTAGCGGGACTCGAAGAGACCCAGTACTTC.

The chain combines TRBV5-1 with TRBJ2-1; 13 bases are shared with TRBD2. The CDR3 extends over 16 amino acids. Looked up from germline, CDR1 is SGHRS and CDR2 is YFSETQ. Unmatched junction bases numbered 6, after V lost 4 bases and J lost 5 bases. DNA of the CDR3: TGCGCCAGCAGCCGACTAGCGGGAGGCCCCAACAATGAGCAGTTCTTC. Translating it yields CASSRLAGGPNNEQFF.

The chain uses TRBV19 and TRBJ2-5, with D maybe TRBD1 (5 bases). CDR3 length: 16 residues. The germline V and J ends were trimmed by 5 bases and 4 bases, with 20 bases remaining between them. Germline CDR1 and CDR2: LNHDA and SQIVND (reference sequence). Written as DNA, the CDR3 is TGTGCCAGTAGTTTTCTCCAGGGAAATGGCGGAGAGACCCAGTACTTC. This sequence encodes CASSFLQGNGGETQYF.